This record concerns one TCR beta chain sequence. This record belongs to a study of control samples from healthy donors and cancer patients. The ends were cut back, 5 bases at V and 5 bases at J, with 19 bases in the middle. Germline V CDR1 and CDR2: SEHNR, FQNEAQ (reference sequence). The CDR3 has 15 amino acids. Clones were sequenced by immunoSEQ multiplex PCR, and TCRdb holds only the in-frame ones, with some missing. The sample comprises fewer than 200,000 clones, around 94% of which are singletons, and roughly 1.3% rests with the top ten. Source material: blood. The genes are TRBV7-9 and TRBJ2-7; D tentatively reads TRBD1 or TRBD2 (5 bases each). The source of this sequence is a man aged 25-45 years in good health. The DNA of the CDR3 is TGTGCCAGCAGCATCGACGAGCTCGGGACCCACGAGCAGTACTTC. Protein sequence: CASSIDELGTHEQYF.